This T cell receptor (beta chain) is drawn from a study of blood T cell repertoires in COVID-19. About the research overall: T cells, B-cell-depleted T cells, or PBMCs provided the cDNA or gDNA that served as material.

Enrollment of patients from Seattle took place during active infection, with longitudinal follow-up. The repertoire was sequenced with immunoSEQ multiplex PCR; TCRdb's copy has only in-frame clones and lacks some. The sample holds more than 150,000 clones; 94% are singletons and the top ten take 0.7% to 0.8%. Losses at the gene ends were 4 bases for V and 0 bases for J; bases not matched to a gene: 6. Germline V lookup: CDR1 LGHDT, CDR2 YNNKEL (reference sequence). The CDR3 is 15 residues long. The sequenced material came from peripheral blood. The sequence was collected from a man aged 25 to 40 with COVID-19, enrolled during active disease. The chain carries TRBV3-1 (or the pseudogene TRBV3-2) and TRBJ2-7; 7 bases fit TRBD2. The DNA for the CDR3 is TGTGCCAGCAGCCCCTCCGGGACTATCTCCTACGAGCAGTACTTC. This codes for CASSPSGTISYEQYF.